One sample yielded the 5 T cell receptor beta chains listed below, sequenced in a study of multiple sclerosis patients with progressive multifocal leukoencephalopathy. Time point denoted: before natalizumab initiation. Sequencing was performed with immunoSEQ multiplex PCR; in TCRdb, only in-frame clones are kept and a portion is missing. The table lists 25,000 to 35,000 clones, about 91% of them singletons. Sequencing used PBMCs. These receptors all stem from a man aged 30-40 years with multiple sclerosis.

This chain uses TRBV7-9 with TRBJ2-1, with TRBD1 as a possible D gene (5 bases). Between the trimmed V and J ends, which lost 1 base and 6 bases, there was a span of 13 bases. The CDR3 runs 15 residues. The germline V gene encodes CDR1 SEHNR and CDR2 FQNEAQ (reference sequence). The CDR3 DNA reads TGTGCCAGCAGCTTAGACCAGGGTTATCGCAATGAGCAGTTCTTC. Amino acids: CASSLDQGYRNEQFF.

This clone showed up just once. The genes are TRBV11-3 and TRBJ2-1; TRBD2 agrees at 10 bases. CDR3 length: 17 amino acids. V shed 5 bases and J 6 bases; nucleotides not matched to a gene: 13. Germline assignment: CDR1 SGHNT and CDR2 YENEEA. The CDR3 here is CASSPWGGTSDVNEQFF. The DNA of the CDR3 is TGTGCCAGCAGCCCATGGGGTGGGACTAGCGACGTCAATGAGCAGTTCTTC.

This chain connects TRBV7-2 to TRBJ1-2; D not certain. The CDR3 loop spans 12 amino acids. Trimming removed 1 base at V and 7 bases at J, with 7 bases between. CDR1 is SGHTA and CDR2 is FQGNSA in the germline V gene. In nucleotides, the CDR3 is TGTGCCAGCAGCTTAGTCGAAAGTGGCTACACCTTC. This encodes CASSLVESGYTF.

This rearrangement joins TRBV7-2 to TRBJ2-5; D remains unclear. This CDR3 contains 11 residues. V lost 3 bases and J 1 base, leaving 0 bases between the germline ends. The germline gives CDR1 SGHTA, CDR2 FQGNSA. Here the CDR3 reads CASSFQETQYF. The CDR3 DNA reads TGTGCCAGCAGCTTCCAAGAGACCCAGTACTTC.

J is TRBJ1-2 and V is TRBV7-9; TRBD1 aligns across 10 bases. Germline values: CDR1 SEHNR, CDR2 FQNEAQ (reference sequence). The CDR3 spans 14 residues. The junction had 5 bases not matched to a gene; V was cut back by 4 bases and J by 6 bases. The CDR3 sequence: CASSSWDRGHGYTF. CDR3 sequence (DNA): TGTGCCAGCAGCTCCTGGGACAGGGGCCATGGCTACACCTTC.